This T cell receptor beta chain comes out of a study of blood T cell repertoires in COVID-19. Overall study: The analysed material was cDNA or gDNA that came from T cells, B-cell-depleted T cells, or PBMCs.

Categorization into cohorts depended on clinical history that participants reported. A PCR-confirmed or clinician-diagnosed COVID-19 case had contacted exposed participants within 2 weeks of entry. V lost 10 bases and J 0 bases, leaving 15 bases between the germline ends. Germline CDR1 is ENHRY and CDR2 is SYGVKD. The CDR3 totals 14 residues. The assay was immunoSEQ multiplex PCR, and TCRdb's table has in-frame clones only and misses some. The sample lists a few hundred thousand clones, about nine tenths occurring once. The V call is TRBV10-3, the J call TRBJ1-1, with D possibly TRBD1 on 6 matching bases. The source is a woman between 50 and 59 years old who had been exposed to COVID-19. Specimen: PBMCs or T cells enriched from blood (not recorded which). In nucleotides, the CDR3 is TGTGCCACCCGGGTCAGGGACATGAACACTGAAGCTTTCTTT. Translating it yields CATRVRDMNTEAFF.